The following is a T cell receptor beta chain sequence with its context. Profiling relied on immunoSEQ multiplex PCR, and the TCRdb table lists in-frame clones only, not all of them. This sample carries approximately 2,800 clones, 87% of them seen once, and the ten largest clones take 13% to 15%. The CDR3 has 14 residues. J was trimmed by 4 bases and V by 4 bases; bases with no gene match: 2. The germline CDR1 and CDR2 sequences are ENHRY and SYGVKD. These data originate in a study of blood T cell dynamics during melanoma immunotherapy. At the level of the study: First-line therapy was either pembrolizumab or nivolumab with ipilimumab for metastatic melanoma.

Time point denoted: week 3, after first cycle of checkpoint inhibitor. V gene TRBV10-3 combines with J gene TRBJ2-4, with 9 bases that match TRBD1. Sequences were derived from blood, sampled from a patient treated with checkpoint blockade. This TCR was sampled from a human donor with melanoma. CDR3 nucleotide sequence: TGTGCCATCAGTGGAGGGACAGGGAAAAACATTCAGTACTTC. It encodes CAISGGTGKNIQYF.